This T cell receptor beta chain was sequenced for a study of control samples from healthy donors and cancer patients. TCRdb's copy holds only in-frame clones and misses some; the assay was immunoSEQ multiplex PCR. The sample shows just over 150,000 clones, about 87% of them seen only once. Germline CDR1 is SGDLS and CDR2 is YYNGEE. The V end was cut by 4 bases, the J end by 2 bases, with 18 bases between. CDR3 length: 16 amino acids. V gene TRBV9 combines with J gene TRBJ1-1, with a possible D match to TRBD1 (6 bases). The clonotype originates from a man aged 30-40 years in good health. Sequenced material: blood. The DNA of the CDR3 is TGTGCCAGCAGCAAGACCTCAACAGGGTTTAACACTGAAGCTTTCTTT. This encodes CASSKTSTGFNTEAFF.